A single sample is the source of the 16 T cell receptor beta chains below, sequenced in a study of T cells in tuberculosis. Libraries were prepared by immunoSEQ multiplex PCR; TCRdb keeps only in-frame clonotypes and omits some of them. The sample consists of about 88,000 clones, roughly 90% of them appearing once. Sorting used thawed, overnight-rested PBMC stained with anti-CD3, a viability dye and GMM-loaded CD1B tetramer. The lipid loaded on the CD1B tetramers was C32 glucose monomycolate from Rhodococcus equi. The sequenced sample consisted of CD1b-GMM tetramer-negative cells sorted from PBMCs. The receptors originated from an adult woman with latent tuberculosis.

The chain recombines TRBV10-3 with TRBJ1-6; no clear D gene. Germline V CDR1 and CDR2: ENHRY, SYGVKD. Trimming stripped 4 bases from V and 0 bases from J, with 10 bases between. The CDR3 is 16 amino acids. The CDR3, as DNA: TGTGCCATCAGTGGTAAAGATAGCTCCTATAATTCACCCCTCCACTTT. Its translation is CAISGKDSSYNSPLHF.

The rearrangement uses TRBV7-2 and TRBJ1-4; TRBD1 matches at 7 bases. The germline V gene encodes CDR1 SGHTA and CDR2 FQGNSA. The CDR3 has 16 amino acids. V lost 0 bases, J lost 5 bases, and 6 bases stayed unmatched. The DNA of the CDR3 is TGTGCCAGCAGCTTAGCCGGACAGGCTCCAAATGAAAAACTGTTTTTT. Translation: CASSLAGQAPNEKLFF.

The chain employs TRBV27 and TRBJ1-6, with D perhaps TRBD1 (5 bases). The V and J ends lost 6 bases and 14 bases respectively, with 11 bases between them. The CDR3 covers 11 residues. The germline V gene encodes CDR1 MNHEY and CDR2 SMNVEV (reference sequence). The CDR3, as DNA: TGTGCCAGCAGCAACAGGTTCACCCTCCACTTT. As protein: CASSNRFTLHF.

J is TRBJ1-2 and V is TRBV27, with 8 bases lining up with TRBD1. Trimming at V came to 6 bases and at J to 3 bases, leaving 3 bases not matched to a gene. The CDR3 is 13 amino acids. CDR1 and CDR2 (germline): MNHEY, SMNVEV (reference sequence). CDR3 sequence (DNA): TGTGCCAGCAGGGGACAGGTGGACTATGGCTACACCTTC. Amino acid sequence: CASRGQVDYGYTF.

This chain uses TRBV19 with TRBJ1-1; D is unresolved. The CDR3 is 13 amino acids. V was pared by 4 bases and J by 2 bases, with 8 bases between. Germline V gene sequence: CDR1 LNHDA, CDR2 SQIVND (reference sequence). CDR3: CASSTTGNTEAFF. The DNA of the CDR3 is TGTGCCAGTAGTACGACGGGAAACACTGAAGCTTTCTTT.

The rearrangement joins TRBV7-2 to TRBJ2-1; TRBD1 aligns across 8 bases. Germline CDR1 reads SGHTA; CDR2 reads FQGNSA. There are 15 residues in the CDR3. Losses at the gene ends were 6 bases for V and 0 bases for J; bases not matched to a gene: 4. CDR3 sequence reads: CASRSQGASYNEQFF. CDR3 DNA sequence: TGTGCCAGCAGAAGTCAGGGGGCCTCCTACAATGAGCAGTTCTTC. Based on the CDR3 plus reference TRBV7-2 and TRBJ2-1, the full variable domain is GAGVSQSPSNKVTEKGKDVELRCDPISGHTALYWYRQSLGQGLEFLIYFQGNSAPDKSGLPSDRFSAERTGGSVSTLTIQRTQQEDSAVYLCASRSQGASYNEQFFGPGTRLTVL.

The rearrangement uses TRBV7-9 and TRBJ1-1, with a weak D call TRBD1 (5 bases). V lost 2 bases, J lost 1 base, and 11 bases lay in between. Per the germline V gene, CDR1 is SEHNR and CDR2 is FQNEAQ (reference sequence). This CDR3 has 15 amino acids. CDR3 amino acids: CASSLSVGQNTEAFF. The CDR3 nucleotides read TGTGCCAGCAGCTTAAGTGTCGGACAGAACACTGAAGCTTTCTTT.

CDR3 bases: TGTGCCAGCAGCCGCTCAACAGGCTCCCAAGAGACCCAGTACTTC. It translates to CASSRSTGSQETQYF. The rearrangement joins TRBV7-2 to TRBJ2-5, with D tentatively TRBD1 (5 bases). With 5 bases removed from V and 1 base from J, the gap between germline ends came to 14 bases. Germline CDR1 is SGHTA and CDR2 is FQGNSA. This CDR3 comprises 15 residues.

This rearrangement joins TRBV5-6 to TRBJ2-7; perhaps TRBD1 as D (6 bases). Germline CDR1 is SGHDT and CDR2 is YYEEEE. V dropped 4 bases and J dropped 3 bases, with 8 bases sitting between them. This CDR3 contains 12 residues. The CDR3 DNA reads as TGTGCCAGCAGCCGGGACAACTACGAGCAGTACGTC. It codes for CASSRDNYEQYV.

The chain uses TRBV6-5 and TRBJ1-6, with D perhaps TRBD1 (5 bases). Germline CDR1 reads MNHEY; CDR2 reads SVGAGI. The CDR3 loop spans 15 amino acids. V was clipped by 6 bases and J by 9 bases, with 18 bases between them. CDR3 coding DNA: TGTGCCAGCAGCCTGGGTGGGGGAGGGATTTCACCCCTCCACTTT. Translation: CASSLGGGGISPLHF.

This chain connects TRBV2 to TRBJ1-1; D not resolved. The germline V gene encodes CDR1 SNHLY and CDR2 FYNNEI. V lost 5 bases and J 2 bases, leaving 12 bases between the germline ends. The CDR3 is made up of 14 amino acids. The CDR3 protein is CASSSDGVNTEAFF. Written as DNA, the CDR3 is TGTGCCAGCAGTTCCGACGGGGTTAACACTGAAGCTTTCTTT.

The J gene is TRBJ1-5, the V gene TRBV18, with D possibly being TRBD1 (5 bases). This CDR3 has 15 residues. Looked up from germline, CDR1 is KGHSH and CDR2 is LQKENI. Between the trimmed V and J ends, which lost 1 base and 4 bases, there was a span of 11 bases. The CDR3 DNA follows: TGTGCCAGCTCACCACTGGCAGGGTGGAATCAGCCCCAGCATTTT. This translates into CASSPLAGWNQPQHF.

The genes are TRBV5-4 and TRBJ1-6; D ambiguous. Trimming took off 4 bases at V and 8 bases at J, with 16 bases between the two ends. Germline V gene lookup returns CDR1 SGHNT and CDR2 YYREEE (reference sequence). The CDR3 loop spans 15 amino acids. CDR3 residues: CASSPGWAEDSPLHF. The CDR3 DNA sequence: TGTGCCAGCAGCCCGGGATGGGCAGAGGATTCACCCCTCCACTTT.

The gene calls are TRBV9 and TRBJ2-3; possible D gene TRBD1, 6 bases. Germline CDR1 reads SGDLS; CDR2 reads YYNGEE. With 0 bases removed from V and 5 bases from J, the gap between germline ends came to 10 bases. The CDR3 covers 14 residues. The CDR3 reads CASSVAGAGDTQYF. In nucleotides, the CDR3 is TGTGCCAGCAGCGTAGCAGGGGCGGGAGATACGCAGTATTTT.

The V call is TRBV6-1, the J call TRBJ2-3, with 8 bases matching TRBD2. Looked up from germline, CDR1 is MNHNS and CDR2 is SASEGT. This CDR3 region has 17 residues. V lost 3 bases to trimming and J lost 4 bases; unmatched junction nucleotides: 12. The CDR3 nucleotides are TGTGCCAGCAGTGAGAGGCCAGCGGGGGATCCATCAGATACGCAGTATTTT. Its protein product is CASSERPAGDPSDTQYF.

The chain employs TRBV5-6 and TRBJ2-3, with 8 positions matching TRBD2. J lost 2 bases, V lost 5 bases, and 7 bases had no gene match. Per germline, CDR1 SGHDT and CDR2 YYEEEE. This CDR3 contains 15 residues. CDR3 nucleotide sequence: TGTGCCAGCAGGTTAATAGCGGGGCACACAGATACGCAGTATTTT. It is translated as CASRLIAGHTDTQYF.